One and the same sample provided the 3 T cell receptor beta chains below, sequenced in a study of T cells after yellow fever vaccination. TCRdb recomputed calls from the 5' RACE reads with MiXCR, one row per CDR3 protein. The data show 250,000 to 300,000 distinct CDR3 sequences, roughly 5.2% seen once. Sequenced material: CD4+ T cells sorted from PBMCs, taken on the day of the yellow fever booster vaccination. Receptors were obtained from a man younger than 35 who received the YFV17D yellow fever vaccine.

The gene calls are TRBV7-2 and TRBJ1-1; no definite D call. The germline V and J ends were trimmed by 5 bases and 4 bases, with 14 bases remaining between them. There are 14 residues in the CDR3. Germline CDR1 is SGHTA and CDR2 is FQGNSA. CDR3 loop: CASSISGRSTEAFF. Written as DNA, the CDR3 is TGTGCCAGCAGCATTAGTGGGCGTAGCACTGAAGCTTTCTTT.

This chain uses TRBV7-6 with TRBJ1-6; 9 nucleotides align to TRBD1. V shed 1 base, J shed 2 bases, and the junction held 0 bases outside the gene matches. The CDR3 runs to 16 residues. The V gene's germline CDR1 is SGHVS and CDR2 FNYEAQ. The CDR3 nucleotides read TGTGCCAGCAGCTTAGGACAGGGGGCCTATAATTCACCCCTCCACTTT. It encodes CASSLGQGAYNSPLHF. The variable domain in full, with the rest retrieved from reference TRBV7-6 and TRBJ1-6, is GAGVSQSPRYKVTKRGQDVALRCDPISGHVSLYWYRQALGQGPEFLTYFNYEAQQDKSGLPNDRFSAERPEGSISTLTIQRTEQRDSAMYRCASSLGQGAYNSPLHFGNGTRLTVT.

This clonotype was picked up many times. V usage is TRBV7-9 and J usage is TRBJ2-3; D assignment may be TRBD1 or TRBD2 (5 bases each). The CDR3 has 14 residues. Trimming took off 6 bases at V and 2 bases at J, with 12 bases between the two ends. Germline assignment: CDR1 SEHNR and CDR2 FQNEAQ (reference sequence). In DNA form, the CDR3 reads TGTGCCAGCAGAGTGGGGGTGAACACAGATACGCAGTATTTT. It specifies CASRVGVNTDTQYF.